The 30 T cell receptor beta chains below all came from one sample that was sequenced in a study of shared clonotypes between healthy human individuals (TCRdb year 2020). The receptor library was made with the immunoSEQ multiplex PCR assay. TCRdb mirrors the immuneACCESS table, restricted to in-frame sequences. Some clones are absent from its copies; in checked studies, under half trace to an unresolved V gene, and the reason for the others is unknown. The sample table shows about 660,000 clones, and less than 85% are seen once. Of the sample, over 1.5% falls within the top ten clones. Sequences were obtained from memory CD4+ T cells sorted from blood. The sample's cell subset or site, from its label and the paper: CD45RA-negative fraction. The receptors were sampled from a woman in her twenties or thirties in good health.

V gene TRBV5-1 combines with J gene TRBJ2-6; D not resolved. The CDR3 is made up of 16 amino acids. Germline lookup yields CDR1 SGHRS and CDR2 YFSETQ. Trimming shortened V by 4 bases and J by 0 bases, and 11 bases separated the two germline ends. In nucleotides, the CDR3 is TGCGCCAGCAGCAGGCAGGCTAGCTCTGGGGCCAACGTCCTGACTTTC. It translates to CASSRQASSGANVLTF.

The genes are TRBV7-6 and TRBJ2-7; D gene uncertain. Trimming removed 1 base at V and 2 bases at J, with 12 bases between. This CDR3 region has 15 residues. The germline V gene encodes CDR1 SGHVS and CDR2 FNYEAQ. The CDR3 region is CASSLDPGLPYEQYF. CDR3 bases: TGTGCCAGCAGCTTAGATCCGGGCCTACCCTACGAGCAGTACTTC.

The chain is built from TRBV19 and TRBJ1-4; D gene uncertain. In germline, CDR1 is LNHDA, CDR2 SQIVND (reference sequence). Trimming stripped 5 bases from V and 13 bases from J, with 11 bases between. This CDR3 region has 11 residues. As DNA, the CDR3 is TGTGCCAGTAGTCCTGGAGTGGGACTGTTTTTT. Its protein is CASSPGVGLFF. The full variable domain, in which reference TRBV19 and TRBJ1-4 provide the parts outside the CDR3, is DGGITQSPKYLFRKEGQNVTLSCEQNLNHDAMYWYRQDPGQGLRLIYYSQIVNDFQKGDIAEGYSVSREKKESFPLTVTSAQKNPTAFYLCASSPGVGLFFGSGTQLSVL.

This chain links TRBV28 with TRBJ2-7; the D gene could be TRBD1 or TRBD2 (5 bases each). The length of the CDR3 is 14 residues. The germline V and J ends were trimmed by 10 bases and 0 bases, with 16 bases remaining between them. Germline loops: CDR1 MDHEN, CDR2 SYDVKM. Here the CDR3 reads CAITGTSGSYEQYF. CDR3 coding DNA: TGTGCCATCACCGGGACGTCCGGCTCCTACGAGCAGTACTTC.

In its sample, this clone was seen many times. V gene TRBV6-1 combines with J gene TRBJ2-5; a weak D match, TRBD1 (6 bases). The V gene lost 0 bases and the J gene lost 5 bases, with 10 bases spanning the gap. The germline CDR1 and CDR2 sequences are MNHNS and SASEGT. The CDR3 runs 14 residues. The CDR3 nucleotides read TGTGCCAGCAGTGAAGCCTTGAGGGGGGAGACCCAGTACTTC. Translated, it gives CASSEALRGETQYF.

This chain connects TRBV18 to TRBJ2-7, with 7 bases lining up with TRBD2. Losses at the gene ends were 1 base for V and 5 bases for J; bases not matched to a gene: 8. Germline V gene lookup returns CDR1 KGHSH and CDR2 LQKENI. The CDR3 runs to 15 residues. The CDR3 nucleotides are TGTGCCAGCTCACCACGACGGCGGGAGCGAAACGAGCAGTACTTC. Translated, it gives CASSPRRRERNEQYF.

V is TRBV29-1 and J is TRBJ1-1, with D perhaps TRBD1 (5 bases). The CDR3 extends over 15 amino acids. Trimming took off 0 bases at V and 5 bases at J, with 16 bases between the two ends. Germline V lookup: CDR1 SQVTM, CDR2 ANQGSEA. CDR3 in DNA: TGCAGCGTTGAAGAAGTCAGGGTGGGGGGGACTGAAGCTTTCTTT. It specifies CSVEEVRVGGTEAFF.

The CDR3 DNA reads TGCGCCAGCAGCCCTATAGCGGGAGGGAACCCCAATGAGCAGTTCTTC. It translates to CASSPIAGGNPNEQFF. The J gene is TRBJ2-1, the V gene TRBV5-1, with TRBD2 identical over 11 bases. V was clipped by 4 bases and J by 6 bases; unmatched bases: 9. This CDR3 has 16 amino acids. Germline V gene lookup returns CDR1 SGHRS and CDR2 YFSETQ.

As DNA, the CDR3 is TGTGCCTGGAGTGCCCAGAATCGCGGTACGCTGTATCAGCCCCAGCATTTT. It specifies CAWSAQNRGTLYQPQHF. The gene calls are TRBV30 and TRBJ1-5; D is uncertain. Germline V gene data show CDR1 as GTSNPN and CDR2 as SVGIG (reference sequence). The CDR3 has 17 residues. The V end lost 1 base, the J end lost 5 bases, and 21 bases lay between the germline ends.

A word on this clone: Within the sample, other DNA sequences also encode this same CDR3. The CDR3 reads CASSLDVSSYNEQFF. CDR3 nucleotide sequence: TGCGCCAGCAGCCTCGATGTGAGCTCCTACAATGAGCAGTTCTTC. This chain connects TRBV5-1 to TRBJ2-1, with D unclear. Germline V gene data show CDR1 as SGHRS and CDR2 as YFSETQ. Trimming took 4 bases from V and 0 from J, leaving 11 bases between them. The CDR3 covers 15 residues.

About this clone itself: A much larger clonotype is one base distant, so this may be a read error. The same CDR3 is also encoded by other DNA sequences in this sample. The chain has TRBV5-1 and TRBJ2-5, with 8 nucleotides matching TRBD1. Germline V lookup: CDR1 SGHRS, CDR2 YFSETQ. V shed 0 bases and J 4 bases; nucleotides not matched to a gene: 2. The CDR3 spans 14 residues. As DNA, the CDR3 is TGCGCCAGCAGCTTGGCAGGGGGCGCAGAGACCCAGTACTTC. Its protein is CASSLAGGAETQYF.

This clone was observed a few times. The chain joins TRBV5-1 to TRBJ2-3; a possible D gene is TRBD2 (5 bases). Germline V gene sequence: CDR1 SGHRS, CDR2 YFSETQ. V was trimmed by 5 bases and J by 0 bases, leaving 16 bases between them. There are 16 residues in the CDR3. The CDR3 DNA reads TGCGCCAGCAGTCGGACTGAAAGACCTAGCACAGATACGCAGTATTTT. Translated, it gives CASSRTERPSTDTQYF.

Only a few counts were recorded for this clone. The rearrangement links TRBV27 to TRBJ2-7; no reliable D call. The germline gives CDR1 MNHEY, CDR2 SMNVEV (reference sequence). With 1 base removed from V and 5 bases from J, the gap between germline ends came to 9 bases. CDR3 size: 13 residues. In DNA, the CDR3 is TGTGCCAGCAGTTTATACAGAACCGACGAGCAGTACTTC. It encodes CASSLYRTDEQYF.

This clone was recorded once. The chain uses TRBV19 and TRBJ1-5; D unresolved. V was trimmed by 2 bases and J by 11 bases, leaving 10 bases between them. Germline V gives CDR1 LNHDA, CDR2 SQIVND (reference sequence). This CDR3 spans 12 amino acids. Here the CDR3 DNA reads TGTGCCAGTAGTATATTTGAAGGGACCCAGCATTTT. This gives the protein CASSIFEGTQHF. The whole variable domain, remainder taken from reference TRBV19 and TRBJ1-5, is DGGITQSPKYLFRKEGQNVTLSCEQNLNHDAMYWYRQDPGQGLRLIYYSQIVNDFQKGDIAEGYSVSREKKESFPLTVTSAQKNPTAFYLCASSIFEGTQHFGDGTRLSIL.

The chain carries TRBV6-1 and TRBJ2-5; 7 bases align to TRBD1. V trimming: 0 bases; J trimming: 14 bases; junction bases outside the gene matches: 9. The CDR3 has 13 amino acids. Germline V gives CDR1 MNHNS, CDR2 SASEGT. In DNA, the CDR3 is TGTGCCAGCAGTGAAGCATTCACAGGGGTCGATTACTTC. It translates to CASSEAFTGVDYF.

Comment on this clone: At one end, the junction sequence differs from germline, possibly due to a read error. The chain uses TRBV28 and TRBJ1-2, with D unclear. The CDR3 spans 12 residues. Germline values: CDR1 MDHEN, CDR2 SYDVKM. As DNA, the CDR3 is TGTGCCAGCATGCGGCCACTCTATGACTACACCTTC. Translating it yields CASMRPLYDYTF.

The chain combines TRBV27 with TRBJ2-3, with 14 bases matching TRBD2. V lost 6 bases and J lost 6; bases outside the gene matches: 8. CDR1 is MNHEY and CDR2 is SMNVEV in the germline V gene (reference sequence). The CDR3 covers 16 residues. Written as DNA, the CDR3 is TGTGCCAGCAGGACTAGCGGGAGGGCTATGGGGGATACGCAGTATTTT. Translating it yields CASRTSGRAMGDTQYF.

The chain is built from TRBV19 and TRBJ2-6; D gene uncertain. From germline, CDR1 is LNHDA and CDR2 SQIVND (reference sequence). The CDR3 extends over 16 amino acids. Trimming shortened V by 3 bases and J by 0 bases, and 9 bases separated the two germline ends. The DNA of the CDR3 is TGTGCCAGTAGTATGGGATCCCTCTCTGGGGCCAACGTCCTGACTTTC. Residues: CASSMGSLSGANVLTF.

The V gene is TRBV5-1, the J gene TRBJ2-3; 11 bases map to TRBD2. V shed 5 bases, J shed 6 bases, and the junction held 5 bases outside the gene matches. The CDR3 spans 14 residues. Germline CDR1 and CDR2: SGHRS and YFSETQ. In nucleotides, the CDR3 is TGCGCCAGCAGACCACTAGCGGGAGTGGATACGCAGTATTTT. Amino acids: CASRPLAGVDTQYF.

CDR3 region: CATSKQGARSNQPQHF. In nucleotides, the CDR3 is TGTGCCACCAGCAAACAGGGGGCGCGGAGCAATCAGCCCCAGCATTTT. V usage is TRBV15 and J usage is TRBJ1-5, with TRBD1 identical over 9 bases. CDR1 is LNHNV, CDR2 YYDKDF, per germline (reference sequence). V lost 4 bases, J lost 1 base, and 5 bases stayed unmatched. CDR3 length equals 16 residues.

A few counts support this clone. The junction departs from germline at one end; a sequencing error may be responsible. This rearrangement joins TRBV28 to TRBJ1-2, with 7 bases that match TRBD1. The germline CDR1 and CDR2 sequences are MDHEN and SYDVKM. There are 14 residues in the CDR3. The CDR3 reads CASSLTGTAYGYTF. CDR3 coding DNA: TGTGCCAGCAGTTTAACCGGGACAGCCTATGGGTACACCTTC.

For this clone: The same CDR3 also results from other DNA sequences found in this sample. The chain is built from TRBV5-1 and TRBJ2-2; 7 bases agree with TRBD1. This CDR3 comprises 15 residues. Germline V gene lookup returns CDR1 SGHRS and CDR2 YFSETQ. Germline trimming cut 2 bases from V and 3 bases from J; bases unmatched to any gene: 4. The CDR3 DNA sequence: TGCGCCAGCAGCTTTGGCGACAGGGACACCGGGGAGCTGTTTTTT. It yields the protein CASSFGDRDTGELFF.

The chain is built from TRBV7-2 and TRBJ2-7; TRBD2 is a possible D gene (6 bases). The CDR3 has 17 residues. The germline V gene has CDR1 SGHTA and CDR2 FQGNSA. V was trimmed by 3 bases and J by 2 bases, leaving 20 bases between them. CDR3 nucleotide sequence: TGTGCCAGCAGCTTTGATCTTTCCGGGACTCTTCCCTACGAGCAGTACTTC. It translates to CASSFDLSGTLPYEQYF.

This clone was counted a single time. The rearrangement links TRBV28 to TRBJ1-3; D not certain. Trimming removed 3 bases at V and 9 bases at J, with 21 bases between. The CDR3 sequence is 16 residues long. The V gene's germline CDR1 is MDHEN and CDR2 SYDVKM. The chain's CDR3 is CASSFVSTAPGSTIYF. The CDR3, as DNA: TGTGCCAGCAGTTTTGTTAGTACTGCCCCCGGGAGCACCATATATTTT.

The genes are TRBV30 and TRBJ2-1; D remains ambiguous. The germline V gene has CDR1 GTSNPN and CDR2 SVGIG (reference sequence). Trimming removed 1 base at V and 7 bases at J, with 8 bases between. CDR3 length equals 12 residues. The CDR3 DNA reads as TGTGCCTGGAGTGAGACCGGGAATGAGCAGTTCTTC. Protein sequence: CAWSETGNEQFF.

The genes are TRBV6-6 and TRBJ1-4; D perhaps matches TRBD1 (6 bases). The CDR3 is 14 amino acids. V dropped 2 bases and J dropped 8 bases, with 12 bases sitting between them. Germline V gene lookup returns CDR1 MNHNY and CDR2 SVGAGI (reference sequence). CDR3 sequence reads: CASSYPGAVEKLFF. CDR3 DNA sequence: TGTGCCAGCAGTTACCCGGGGGCAGTGGAAAAACTGTTTTTT.

This chain joins TRBV7-8 and TRBJ2-5; maybe TRBD2 (5 bases). Germline CDR1 is SGHVS and CDR2 is FQNEAQ. V was trimmed by 1 base and J by 4 bases, leaving 13 bases between them. The CDR3 consists of 15 residues. The CDR3 coding sequence is TGTGCCAGCAGCTTAGGGGGAGTACGAGTAGAGACCCAGTACTTC. Protein sequence: CASSLGGVRVETQYF. Combining the CDR3 with reference TRBV7-8 and TRBJ2-5 gives the whole variable domain GAGVSQSPRYKVAKRGQDVALRCDPISGHVSLFWYQQALGQGPEFLTYFQNEAQLDKSGLPSDRFFAERPEGSVSTLKIQRTQQEDSAVYLCASSLGGVRVETQYFGPGTRLLVL.

In nucleotides, the CDR3 is TGTGCCAGCGGGACAGGGATGGCTGAAAAACTGTTTTTT. The encoded protein is CASGTGMAEKLFF. This chain links TRBV28 with TRBJ1-4, with 9 bases aligning to TRBD1. The CDR3 covers 13 residues. V dropped 8 bases and J dropped 7; count of bases not matched to a gene: 5. Germline CDR1 is MDHEN and CDR2 is SYDVKM.

J is TRBJ2-5 and V is TRBV7-9; D is unclear. The CDR3 has 14 amino acids. CDR1 SEHNR and CDR2 FQNEAQ come from the germline V gene (reference sequence). V lost 5 bases and J lost 7, with 17 bases in between. CDR3 amino acids: CASSQSEYHGTQYF. The DNA of the CDR3 is TGTGCCAGCAGCCAGAGCGAATACCACGGGACCCAGTACTTC.

The chain has TRBV11-2 and TRBJ1-3, with a tentative D call TRBD1 (5 bases). CDR1 SGHAT and CDR2 FQNNGV come from the germline V gene. V gave up 1 base and J gave up 3 bases, with 10 bases separating them. The CDR3 has 15 amino acids. The CDR3 protein is CASSLGGTLGNTIYF. In DNA, the CDR3 is TGTGCCAGCAGCTTAGGGGGGACGCTTGGAAACACCATATATTTT.